This T cell receptor beta chain was sequenced in a study of metastatic and nonmetastatic thyroid tumors (dated by TCRdb to 2020 to 2022). About the study as a whole: Repertoires were compared across peripheral blood and tumor or nodule tissue samples from malignant and benign thyroid patients. Overall results and qualifications from the work: In both blood and tumor samples, malignant tumors were reported to have significantly higher TCR beta diversity than benign nodules.

None of the patients had been given any treatment before thyroid surgery. The study retrospectively analysed patient clinical samples collected from about 2012 to 2018 using T-cell receptor beta sequencing. The sample holds many counts of this clone. It has no known antigen specificity. Base qualities are not recorded, but no much larger clone differs from it by a single base. CDR1 SGHAT and CDR2 FQNNGV are derived from the germline V gene. The cysteine opens and the phenylalanine closes a CDR3 of 14 amino acids. Only CDR3 DNA is held: 42 bases, read in frame from base 1. V lost 5 bases and J lost 4 bases, and the count of bases not matched to a germline gene is 6. Library preparation employed PCR. TCRdb records Illumina HiSeq 4000 as the sequencer. High-throughput sequencing was used to profile the TCR beta-chain CDR3 region of each patient. Per the authors' processing: The researchers built a classifier to tell apart papillary thyroid cancer patients with distant metastasis, based on CDR3 differences among clinicopathological groups. Repertoire diversity was assessed with the Shannon index, and tumor-blood repertoire similarity with the Morisita-Horn index. TCRdb itself trimmed the public reads at Q25 with fastp, ran MiXCR and retained productive beta chains. The authors' filters were not applied to this entry. The sample yields some 20,000 clones; about a quarter were counted once. The ten largest clonotypes hold approximately 6% of the sample.

The TCR was taken from a female donor with papillary thyroid cancer or a benign thyroid nodule (not recorded which). Some clones in this sample may be carry-over from other donors' samples. The chain couples TRBV11-2 to TRBJ2-3, and 7 bases in between align with TRBD2. Sequences were obtained from tumor tissue. The nucleotide sequence is given as TGTGCCAGCAGCCCAAAGCGGGAAGCAGATACGCAGTATTTT. Translated, this gives CASSPKREADTQYF.